Described below is a single TCR beta chain sequence and its context. This clone was seen a handful of times. Its target antigen remains unknown. Base qualities are not at hand, and no much larger clone is one base apart. TCRbeta CDR3 regions were amplified from genomic DNA by means of the immunoSEQ Assay, a bias-controlled multiplex PCR. The paper's data handling went like this. The number of nucleated cells in each sample was estimated from the amplification of reference gene primers within the assay. To quantify the absolute abundance of each unique TCRbeta CDR3 rearrangement, sequence reads were collapsed and filtered. Productive Simpson clonality was computed per sample as the square root of Simpson's diversity index over productive rearrangements. TCRdb provides this immuneACCESS table in a form limited to in-frame rearrangements. Some clones are lacking; in checked studies, under half of them reflect an unresolved V gene, and why the rest are absent is not known. The V and J calls and clone size were taken over from that table, and D and trimming were inferred from the DNA. This sample lists approximately 190,000 clones; approximately 79% were detected once. 13% to 15% of the sample comes from the top ten.

This entry comes from a study of blood T cell repertoires in COVID-19 (dated by TCRdb to 2018 to 2021). As for the study more broadly: Samples from collaborators originated in the United States, Italy and Spain and spanned both the acute and convalescent phases of COVID-19. The sample metadata nearly always contained a de-identified subject ID, COVID-19 status, age in years and sex. Subjects who had been exposed to COVID-19, were actively infected with it, or had recovered from it provided the deeply sampled blood TCRbeta repertoires that made up the dataset. Samples were obtained from the ongoing ImmuneRACE study (first 160 participants) and from about 1,300 subjects provided by 6 global collaborators. Where HLA class I and class II types were available, the types were taken from metadata supplied by the sample provider, not from assay-based typing. The material from the prospective study consisted of cDNA or gDNA derived from T cells, B-cell-depleted T cells, or PBMCs. The repertoires were made available in a free public database intended to serve as a resource for research on the immune response to SARS-CoV-2. Overall results and qualifications from the work: The amount of clinical and demographic metadata varied by source and participant and was provided uncurated.

Whole blood was collected in K2EDTA tubes by collaborating institutions according to the institutions' own protocols. Collaborator samples were shipped for TCRbeta analysis as frozen whole blood, isolated PBMCs, or DNA extracted from either sample type. The germline V gene (reference sequence) gives CDR1 as GTSNPN and CDR2 as SVGIG. The CDR3 covers 13 residues, taking in both the cysteine and the phenylalanine. The sequence is cut down to CDR3 DNA, 39 bases in frame from base 1. Trimming removed 2 bases from V and 2 bases from J, leaving 7 bases between the germline ends. Recombination connected TRBV30 to TRBJ1-5; too little of a D gene remains to name it. Input material: peripheral blood. This receptor was identified in a man aged 25-40 years with active or convalescent COVID-19. This receptor has the CDR3 CAWSKGGNQPQHF. The DNA reads as follows: TGTGCCTGGAGTAAAGGAGGCAATCAGCCCCAGCATTTT.